Presented here are 15 T cell receptor beta chains from one specimen sequenced in a study of blood T cell repertoires in COVID-19. Sequencing was performed with immunoSEQ multiplex PCR; in TCRdb, only in-frame clones are kept and a portion is missing. The sample records 300,000 or so clones, over 75% being singletons. The sample consisted of PBMCs or T cells enriched from blood (not recorded which). All receptors derive from a woman under 40 who had recovered from COVID-19.

The J gene is TRBJ2-5, the V gene TRBV5-1; D not certain. Germline CDR1 and CDR2: SGHRS and YFSETQ. The CDR3 spans 14 residues. The V gene lost 4 bases and the J gene lost 1 base, with 11 bases spanning the gap. CDR3 amino acids: CASSPYSPQETQYF. The CDR3 DNA sequence: TGCGCCAGCAGCCCCTATAGCCCCCAAGAGACCCAGTACTTC.

The chain has TRBV19 and TRBJ1-2; D is perhaps TRBD1 (6 bases). Germline V gene sequence: CDR1 LNHDA, CDR2 SQIVND (reference sequence). This CDR3 region has 15 residues. The ends were cut back, 5 bases at V and 4 bases at J, with 17 bases in the middle. Written as DNA, the CDR3 is TGTGCCAGTAGTTCCCCGGGACAACCCCTCTATGGCTACACCTTC. Its translation is CASSSPGQPLYGYTF.

The J gene is TRBJ1-3, the V gene TRBV15; no clear D. Germline V CDR1 and CDR2: LNHNV, YYDKDF (reference sequence). With 0 bases removed from V and 1 base from J, the gap between germline ends came to 7 bases. The CDR3 has 15 residues. The CDR3 is CATSRDFLSGNTIYF. The CDR3, as DNA: TGTGCCACCAGCAGAGACTTCCTGTCTGGAAACACCATATATTTT. Variable domain in full (rest from reference TRBV15 and TRBJ1-3): DAMVIQNPRYQVTQFGKPVTLSCSQTLNHNVMYWYQQKSSQAPKLLFHYYDKDFNNEADTPDNFQSRRPNTSFCFLDIRSPGLGDTAMYLCATSRDFLSGNTIYFGEGSWLTVV.

The chain links TRBV5-1 to TRBJ1-1; TRBD1 is a possible D gene (5 bases). Germline CDR1 SGHRS, CDR2 YFSETQ. V gave up 7 bases and J gave up 5 bases, with 21 bases separating them. The CDR3 is 15 amino acids. For the CDR3, the DNA is TGCGCCAGCTCCCGACGGGGGGTAGCGGGAACTGAAGCTTTCTTT. Translated, it gives CASSRRGVAGTEAFF.

V usage is TRBV11-3 and J usage is TRBJ2-7; TRBD2 matches 7 bases. With 4 bases clipped from V and 6 bases from J, the junction kept 6 bases outside the gene matches. Germline V lookup: CDR1 SGHNT, CDR2 YENEEA. This CDR3 contains 13 residues. The CDR3 DNA reads as TGTGCCAGCAGCTCCGGAACGGGAGGCGAGCAGTACTTC. As protein: CASSSGTGGEQYF. Full variable domain (remainder filled in from reference TRBV11-3 and TRBJ2-7): EAGVVQSPRYKIIEKKQPVAFWCNPISGHNTLYWYLQNLGQGPELLIRYENEEAVDDSQLPKDRFSAERLKGVDSTLKIQPAELGDSAVYLCASSSGTGGEQYFGPGTRLTVT.

This clone was picked up one time. The rearrangement uses TRBV30 and TRBJ1-2, with D unclear. Trimming removed 3 bases at V and 6 bases at J, with 11 bases between. The length of the CDR3 is 12 residues. From germline, CDR1 is GTSNPN and CDR2 SVGIG (reference sequence). CDR3 sequence: CAWRSWADGYTF. CDR3 nucleotide sequence: TGTGCCTGGAGGTCGTGGGCCGATGGCTACACCTTC.

This sequence joins TRBV5-1 and TRBJ2-7, with a possible D match to TRBD2 (5 bases). Per the germline V gene, CDR1 is SGHRS and CDR2 is YFSETQ. V shed 4 bases and J shed 4 bases, with 18 bases lying between them. The CDR3 is made up of 15 amino acids. This CDR3 reads CASSREGAFPYEQYF. In DNA, the CDR3 is TGCGCCAGCAGCCGCGAGGGAGCTTTCCCTTACGAGCAGTACTTC.

The sample holds one count of this clone. The chain employs TRBV15 and TRBJ1-2; TRBD1 matches 9 bases. With V trimmed by 0 bases and J by 8 bases, 4 bases remained unmatched. The CDR3 sequence is 14 residues long. In germline, CDR1 is LNHNV, CDR2 YYDKDF (reference sequence). The CDR3 DNA reads as TGTGCCACCAGCAGAGAACGGACAGGGGCGGGCTACACCTTC. Protein: CATSRERTGAGYTF.

V gene TRBV3-1 (or the pseudogene TRBV3-2) combines with J gene TRBJ1-2; TRBD1 might be the D (5 bases). This CDR3 has 14 residues. V was shortened by 0 bases and J by 7 bases, with 12 bases between the two germline ends. From germline, CDR1 is LGHDT and CDR2 YNNKEL (reference sequence). CDR3 sequence: CASSQEPGDSGYTF. CDR3 sequence (DNA): TGTGCCAGCAGCCAAGAGCCGGGGGATTCTGGCTACACCTTC.

This chain uses TRBV28 with TRBJ2-3, with 10 bases lining up with TRBD2. The CDR3 covers 15 residues. V was clipped by 7 bases and J by 3 bases; unmatched bases: 7. CDR1 is MDHEN, CDR2 SYDVKM, per germline. CDR3 DNA: TGTGCCAGCAACCGACCTAGCGGGGGAACAGATACGCAGTATTTT. Protein product: CASNRPSGGTDTQYF.

The chain couples TRBV5-8 to TRBJ2-2; 10 nucleotides line up with TRBD1. From germline, CDR1 is SGHTS and CDR2 YDEGEE. The CDR3 consists of 16 residues. V was pared by 0 bases and J by 2 bases, with 1 base of the junction left unmatched. The CDR3 region has the DNA TGTGCCAGCAGCTTGGCGACAGGGGGCAACACCGGGGAGCTGTTTTTT. Translated: CASSLATGGNTGELFF.

The chain couples TRBV27 to TRBJ1-2, with 7 bases fitting TRBD1. This CDR3 has 13 amino acids. Germline loops: CDR1 MNHEY, CDR2 SMNVEV (reference sequence). With 4 bases clipped from V and 7 bases from J, the junction kept 6 bases outside the gene matches. The CDR3 reads CASSSPGTAGYTF. The CDR3 DNA sequence: TGTGCCAGCAGTTCTCCCGGGACAGCTGGCTACACCTTC.

This chain uses TRBV27 with TRBJ1-2; D is possibly TRBD1 (5 bases). CDR1 and CDR2 (germline): MNHEY, SMNVEV (reference sequence). This CDR3 region has 17 residues. Trimming left V 5 bases short and J 0 bases short, with 19 bases between. CDR3 region: CASSARPGHLANYGYTF. The CDR3 DNA is TGTGCCAGCAGTGCCCGGCCCGGACATCTAGCTAACTATGGCTACACCTTC.

The chain carries TRBV9 and TRBJ1-1; no definite D call. The CDR3 totals 14 residues. V was trimmed by 1 base and J by 4 bases, leaving 11 bases between them. Germline V gene lookup returns CDR1 SGDLS and CDR2 YYNGEE. The CDR3 DNA reads TGTGCCAGCAGCGTATCGAGGGCACCCACTGAAGCTTTCTTT. Translating gives CASSVSRAPTEAFF.

This clone occurred once. The V gene is TRBV28, the J gene TRBJ2-2; TRBD2 might be the D (6 bases). Per germline, CDR1 MDHEN and CDR2 SYDVKM. CDR3 length: 14 amino acids. Trimming removed 7 bases at V and 6 bases at J, with 15 bases between. The DNA for the CDR3 is TGTGCCAGCAAGGGTAATCGGGACTCCGGGGAGCTGTTTTTT. Protein: CASKGNRDSGELFF.